This section outlines one T cell receptor (beta chain) sequence together with its context. As yet, its antigen is unknown. This sample is drawn from a study of T cells in localized non-small cell lung cancer. Unmatched junction bases numbered 3, after V lost 7 bases and J lost 0 bases. There are 14 residues in the CDR3. Germline V gives CDR1 MNHNS, CDR2 SASEGT. Study-wide results and caveats: Without multi-region sequencing, intratumor heterogeneity could not be excluded. Paired adjacent lung recovered a median approximately 62 of the top 100 tumor clones.

Produced via immunoSEQ multiplex PCR; TCRdb's table is partial and in-frame only. In the table there are tens of thousands of clones, 70% to 90% of which are singletons. Sequencing used peripheral blood mononuclear cells, obtained before any cancer treatment. The TCR was taken from a male donor older than 55 with stage II lung adenocarcinoma. The chain couples TRBV6-1 to TRBJ1-3; 7 bases map to TRBD1. The CDR3 loop is CASTSGGSGNTIYF. The CDR3 DNA follows: TGTGCCAGCACCTCAGGGGGCTCTGGAAACACCATATATTTT.